Listed here are 24 T cell receptor beta chains from one sample, sequenced in a study of blood T cell repertoires in COVID-19. The assay was immunoSEQ multiplex PCR, and TCRdb's table has in-frame clones only and misses some. The sample has about 160,000 clones, 70% to 90% seen once. Sequencing was performed on peripheral blood. These TCRs come from an older woman with COVID-19, enrolled during active disease.

The gene calls are TRBV6-6 and TRBJ2-7, with 7 bases that match TRBD1. The CDR3 is 13 amino acids. J lost 3 bases, V lost 7 bases, and 6 bases had no gene match. Germline-derived CDR1 and CDR2 are MNHNY and SVGAGI (reference sequence). The CDR3 nucleotides read TGTGCCAGCAACCTTGACAGGGTCTACGAGCAGTACTTC. Translating it yields CASNLDRVYEQYF.

This CDR3 reads CASSPRRDSNQPQHF. CDR3 bases: TGTGCCAGCAGCCCTCGACGGGATAGCAATCAGCCCCAGCATTTT. The J gene is TRBJ1-5, the V gene TRBV11-3; D gene unclear. Germline V gene data show CDR1 as SGHNT and CDR2 as YENEEA. V lost 5 bases to trimming and J lost 0 bases, with 11 bases between them. The length of the CDR3 is 15 residues.

This chain joins TRBV19 and TRBJ2-2; 10 bases are shared with TRBD1. Germline V gene lookup returns CDR1 LNHDA and CDR2 SQIVND (reference sequence). J gave up 6 bases and V 8 bases, and 3 bases lay outside the gene matches. CDR3 size: 13 residues. The CDR3 protein is CASGDRGSGELFF. The CDR3 bases are TGTGCCAGTGGGGACAGGGGATCCGGGGAGCTGTTTTTT.

This sequence joins TRBV10-1 and TRBJ1-6; unclear D gene. Trimming removed 9 bases at V and 10 bases at J, with 4 bases between. Germline CDR1 reads WNHNN; CDR2 reads SYGVQD (reference sequence). The CDR3 is 9 amino acids. The CDR3 sequence is CASLSPLHF. CDR3 in DNA: TGCGCCAGTCTGTCACCCCTCCACTTT.

This clone has a handful of counts. The chain links TRBV5-1 to TRBJ2-2; 7 bases agree with TRBD2. The V gene end was trimmed by 3 bases and the J gene end by 4 bases; junction bases not matched to a gene: 9. The CDR3 runs 16 residues. Germline CDR1 is SGHRS and CDR2 is YFSETQ. CDR3 sequence: CASSSTTRGVTGELFF. The CDR3 DNA follows: TGCGCCAGCAGCTCGACTACCCGGGGGGTCACCGGGGAGCTGTTTTTT.

This rearrangement joins TRBV6-4 to TRBJ2-1; D may be TRBD2 (6 bases). Trimming removed 2 bases from V and 1 base from J, with 15 bases in between. CDR3 length equals 17 residues. Germline CDR1 reads MRHNA; CDR2 reads SNTAGT. The CDR3 nucleotides are TGTGCCAGCAGTGACACCGGACTAAGCGGTTCCTACAATGAGCAGTTCTTC. This encodes CASSDTGLSGSYNEQFF.

This chain uses TRBV7-2 with TRBJ1-5, with D tentatively TRBD1 (5 bases). V shed 4 bases and J shed 3 bases, with 10 bases lying between them. Per the germline V gene, CDR1 is SGHTA and CDR2 is FQGNSA. The length of the CDR3 is 14 residues. The CDR3 loop reads CASSSPGYNQPQHF. CDR3 nucleotide sequence: TGTGCCAGCAGCTCCCCAGGGTACAATCAGCCCCAGCATTTT.

V usage is TRBV19 and J usage is TRBJ1-1, with unresolved D. Trimming shortened V by 1 base and J by 0 bases, and 9 bases separated the two germline ends. Germline CDR1 reads LNHDA; CDR2 reads SQIVND (reference sequence). CDR3 length: 15 residues. CDR3: CASSIVGVMNTEAFF. DNA of the CDR3: TGTGCCAGTAGTATAGTCGGGGTCATGAACACTGAAGCTTTCTTT.

The gene calls are TRBV30 and TRBJ2-1; D may be TRBD1 (6 bases). This CDR3 has 13 amino acids. Germline V gene sequence: CDR1 GTSNPN, CDR2 SVGIG (reference sequence). Trimming removed 0 bases from V and 6 bases from J, with 9 bases in between. In DNA form, the CDR3 reads TGTGCCTGGAGTGTAAGGACAGCCAATGAGCAGTTCTTC. Its protein product is CAWSVRTANEQFF. Using reference TRBV30 and TRBJ2-1 for the parts outside the CDR3, the full variable domain is SQTIHQWPATLVQPVGSPLSLECTVEGTSNPNLYWYRQAAGRGLQLLFYSVGIGQISSEVPQNLSASRPQDRQFILSSKKLLLSDSGFYLCAWSVRTANEQFFGPGTRLTVL.

V is TRBV5-8 and J is TRBJ1-1, with 8 bases lining up with TRBD1. Germline trimming cut 3 bases from V and 11 bases from J; bases unmatched to any gene: 6. The germline CDR1 and CDR2 sequences are SGHTS and YDEGEE. The CDR3 contains 12 residues. The CDR3 DNA follows: TGTGCCAGCAGCTCTGGACAGGGCTGGGCTTTCTTT. Its translation: CASSSGQGWAFF.

This clone was seen many times. The sample holds other DNA sequences that translate to the same CDR3. V is TRBV5-1 and J is TRBJ1-5; 10 bases match TRBD1. Germline V lookup: CDR1 SGHRS, CDR2 YFSETQ. With 4 bases clipped from V and 7 bases from J, the junction kept 5 bases outside the gene matches. This CDR3 is 14 amino acids long. CDR3 coding DNA: TGCGCCAGCAGCGTGGGACAGGGGTCACAGCCCCAGCATTTT. It codes for CASSVGQGSQPQHF.

The J gene is TRBJ1-1, the V gene TRBV7-6, with TRBD1 matching 7 bases. V was clipped by 1 base and J by 8 bases; unmatched bases: 1. The CDR3 covers 12 residues. The V gene's germline CDR1 is SGHVS and CDR2 FNYEAQ. The CDR3 region is CASSLVGQEAFF. The DNA for the CDR3 is TGTGCCAGCAGCTTAGTGGGACAGGAAGCTTTCTTT.

This clone has a handful of counts. The chain employs TRBV5-4 and TRBJ1-2; 7 bases line up with TRBD1. Germline CDR1 reads SGHNT; CDR2 reads YYREEE (reference sequence). This CDR3 contains 17 residues. J gave up 4 bases and V 0 bases, and 12 bases lay outside the gene matches. Here the CDR3 reads CASSLALSTGVAYGYTF. CDR3 bases: TGTGCCAGCAGCTTGGCCCTCTCCACAGGGGTTGCCTATGGCTACACCTTC.

The rearrangement uses TRBV9 and TRBJ2-6; 7 bases are shared with TRBD1. The CDR3 consists of 22 residues. Germline CDR1 and CDR2: SGDLS and YYNGEE. Losses at the gene ends were 0 bases for V and 0 bases for J; bases not matched to a gene: 18. DNA of the CDR3: TGTGCCAGCAGCGTAGCTCCAGGACAGGTGAGGTCCATGCCCTCTGGGGCCAACGTCCTGACTTTC. Amino acids: CASSVAPGQVRSMPSGANVLTF.

The chain couples TRBV12-5 to TRBJ1-1; D gene unclear. This CDR3 is 12 amino acids long. The germline V gene has CDR1 LGHNT and CDR2 FRNRAP. V gave up 5 bases and J gave up 7 bases, with 11 bases separating them. DNA of the CDR3: TGTGCTAGTGGTCCCGCGGACTTTGAAGCTTTCTTT. Amino acid sequence: CASGPADFEAFF. Filled out from reference TRBV12-5 and TRBJ1-1, the complete variable domain reads DARVTQTPRHKVTEMGQEVTMRCQPILGHNTVFWYRQTMMQGLELLAYFRNRAPLDDSGMPKDRFSAEMPDATLATLKIQPSEPRDSAVYFCASGPADFEAFFGQGTRLTVV.

The V call is TRBV3-1 (or the pseudogene TRBV3-2), the J call TRBJ2-7; 13 bases fit TRBD2. Germline loops: CDR1 LGHDT, CDR2 YNNKEL (reference sequence). The CDR3 is made up of 16 amino acids. V lost 3 bases, J lost 5 bases, and 7 bases stayed unmatched. In DNA form, the CDR3 reads TGTGCCAGCAGCCACGGACTAGCGGGAGCCGGCCACGAGCAGTACTTC. This codes for CASSHGLAGAGHEQYF.

As to this clone: The sample holds other DNA sequences that translate to the same CDR3. This chain uses TRBV11-3 with TRBJ1-1; 7 bases line up with TRBD1. There are 13 residues in the CDR3. Unmatched junction bases numbered 1, after V lost 5 bases and J lost 1 base. The V gene's germline CDR1 is SGHNT and CDR2 YENEEA. CDR3 sequence reads: CASSRTGNTEAFF. In nucleotides, the CDR3 is TGTGCCAGCAGCCGGACAGGGAACACTGAAGCTTTCTTT.

The chain combines TRBV7-2 with TRBJ1-1; D remains unclear. CDR1 SGHTA and CDR2 FQGNSA come from the germline V gene. This CDR3 has 15 residues. V gave up 2 bases and J gave up 0 bases, with 10 bases separating them. In DNA, the CDR3 is TGTGCCAGCAGCTTACAGGCGACGGTGAACACTGAAGCTTTCTTT. Protein product: CASSLQATVNTEAFF.

The chain uses TRBV28 and TRBJ1-5, with a tentative D call TRBD1 (6 bases). The ends were cut back, 4 bases at V and 2 bases at J, with 18 bases in the middle. This CDR3 contains 17 residues. The germline gives CDR1 MDHEN, CDR2 SYDVKM. CDR3 amino acids: CASSSLQGVRRNQPQHF. The CDR3 DNA sequence: TGTGCCAGCAGTTCCTTACAGGGAGTGAGGCGCAATCAGCCCCAGCATTTT.

The genes are TRBV7-9 and TRBJ2-5, with 11 bases aligning to TRBD2. The CDR3 is 15 amino acids. Germline lookup yields CDR1 SEHNR and CDR2 FQNEAQ (reference sequence). V was clipped by 5 bases and J by 5 bases; unmatched bases: 7. CDR3 loop: CASSPTSGVMETQYF. In DNA, the CDR3 is TGTGCCAGCAGCCCGACTAGCGGGGTGATGGAGACCCAGTACTTC.

The chain couples TRBV7-9 to TRBJ1-1, with TRBD1 identical over 9 bases. CDR1 SEHNR and CDR2 FQNEAQ come from the germline V gene (reference sequence). Losses at the gene ends were 5 bases for V and 7 bases for J; bases not matched to a gene: 11. The CDR3 totals 15 residues. CDR3 coding DNA: TGTGCCAGCAGCCCAATGACAGGGGGGATCGATGAAGCTTTCTTT. Its translation: CASSPMTGGIDEAFF.

CDR3 sequence reads: CASSTAASGTETQYF. The CDR3 nucleotides are TGTGCCAGTAGTACGGCCGCTAGCGGGACAGAGACCCAGTACTTC. This rearrangement joins TRBV19 to TRBJ2-5; TRBD2 agrees at 9 bases. The CDR3 spans 15 residues. Losses at the gene ends were 4 bases for V and 4 bases for J; bases not matched to a gene: 7. Per germline, CDR1 LNHDA and CDR2 SQIVND (reference sequence).

The CDR3 DNA is TGTGCCTGGAGTTCCCCCTGGGGGGTCGCTGAAGCTTTCTTT. Amino acid sequence: CAWSSPWGVAEAFF. The V call is TRBV30, the J call TRBJ1-1; the D gene is possibly TRBD1 (5 bases). Trimming removed 2 bases from V and 6 bases from J, with 16 bases in between. The germline gives CDR1 GTSNPN, CDR2 SVGIG (reference sequence). CDR3 size: 14 residues.

In DNA, the CDR3 is TGCGCCAGCAGCCTAACCACAGGGTTGATGAACACTGAAGCTTTCTTT. It specifies CASSLTTGLMNTEAFF. The chain is built from TRBV5-1 and TRBJ1-1; perhaps TRBD1 as D (6 bases). The CDR3 is 16 amino acids. Per the germline V gene, CDR1 is SGHRS and CDR2 is YFSETQ. Between the trimmed V and J ends, which lost 4 bases and 0 bases, there was a span of 16 bases. The variable domain in full, completed from reference TRBV5-1 and TRBJ1-1, reads KAGVTQTPRYLIKTRGQQVTLSCSPISGHRSVSWYQQTPGQGLQFLFEYFSETQRNKGNFPGRFSGRQFSNSRSEMNVSTLELGDSALYLCASSLTTGLMNTEAFFGQGTRLTVV.